This paragraph reports one T cell receptor (beta chain). This entry belongs to a study of T-cell memory formation after mild COVID-19. TCR alpha and TCR beta cDNA libraries with sample barcodes and UMIs came from 5'RACE using constant-segment primers. TCRdb analysed the 5' RACE reads with MiXCR anew, one entry per CDR3 protein. The profile shows 450,000 or so distinct CDR3 sequences, around 18% of them singletons. Germline V CDR1 and CDR2: MGHRA, YSYEKL. V lost 3 bases, J lost 6 bases, and 12 bases lay in between. CDR3 length equals 14 residues. Sequencing was done on a sample of PBMCs or a T cell subset sorted from them (not recorded which). This receptor was taken from an adult woman who had mild COVID-19 (a few samples of this study predate the infection). Cell type and time point are not known. The chain uses TRBV4-1 and TRBJ1-5; a weak D match, TRBD1 (5 bases). The CDR3 bases are TGCGCCAGCAGCCACCCCGGGAGGGGTCAGCCCCAGCATTTT. It yields the protein CASSHPGRGQPQHF.